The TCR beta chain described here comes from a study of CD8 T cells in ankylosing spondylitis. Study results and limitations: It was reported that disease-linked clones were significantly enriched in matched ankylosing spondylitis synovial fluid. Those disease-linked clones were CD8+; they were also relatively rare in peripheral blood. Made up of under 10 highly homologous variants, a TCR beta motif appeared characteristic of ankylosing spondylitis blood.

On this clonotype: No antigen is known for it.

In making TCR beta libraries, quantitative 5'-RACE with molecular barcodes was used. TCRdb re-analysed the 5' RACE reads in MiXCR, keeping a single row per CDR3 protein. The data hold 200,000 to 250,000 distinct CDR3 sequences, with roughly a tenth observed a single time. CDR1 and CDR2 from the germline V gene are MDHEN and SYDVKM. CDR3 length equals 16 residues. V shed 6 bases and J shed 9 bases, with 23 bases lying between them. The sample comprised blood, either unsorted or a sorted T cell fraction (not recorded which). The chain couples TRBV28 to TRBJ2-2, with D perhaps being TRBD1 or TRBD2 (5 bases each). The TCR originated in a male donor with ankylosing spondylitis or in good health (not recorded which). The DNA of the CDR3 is TGTGCCAGCAGCCCTATAGACGGGACGGAAGGGCGGGAGCTGTTTTTT. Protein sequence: CASSPIDGTEGRELFF.